This T cell receptor beta chain is from a study of T cell changes during pregnancy in multiple sclerosis. The CDR3 has 14 amino acids. Per germline, CDR1 SGHNT and CDR2 YYREEE (reference sequence). Trimming left V 2 bases short and J 0 bases short, with 9 bases between. Assay: immunoSEQ multiplex PCR; the TCRdb copy retains only in-frame clones and omits some. The top ten hold 1.5% to 2% of the sample, which has around 95,000 clones, 94% seen once. This clone was seen once. The specimen was peripheral blood, collected after pregnancy. This sequence was found in a female donor in good health, enrolled as a control in a pregnancy study. The rearrangement links TRBV5-4 to TRBJ2-7; D is perhaps TRBD2 (5 bases). The CDR3, as DNA: TGTGCCAGCAGCTTAGGACGGGACTCCTACGAGCAGTACTTC. The encoded protein is CASSLGRDSYEQYF.